This passage covers 2 T cell receptor beta chains from one sample sequenced in a study of metastatic and nonmetastatic thyroid tumors. TCRdb re-analyzed the PCR reads using MiXCR. The table includes 35,000 to 40,000 clones, about 27% detected once. Patients had received no treatment of any kind before thyroid surgery. The specimen sequenced was blood. The receptors derive from a male donor with papillary thyroid cancer or a benign thyroid nodule (not recorded which). Some clones in this sample may be carry-over from other donors' samples.

The chain uses TRBV7-2 and TRBJ2-1, with D hard to call. Germline V gene sequence: CDR1 SGHTA, CDR2 FQGNSA. This CDR3 region has 13 residues. V was cut by 5 bases and J by 7 bases, with 12 bases left in between. DNA of the CDR3: TGTGCCAGCAGCCCTGGACCATGGAATGAGCAGTTCTTC. Its protein product is CASSPGPWNEQFF.

This clone was seen only a few times. The gene calls are TRBV12-3 or TRBV12-4 and TRBJ1-1, with D hard to call. V was clipped by 7 bases and J by 1 base, with 10 bases between them. The CDR3 is made up of 13 amino acids. The CDR3 coding sequence is TGTGCCAGCATCCTCTGGGCGAACACTGAAGCTTTCTTT. Protein sequence: CASILWANTEAFF.